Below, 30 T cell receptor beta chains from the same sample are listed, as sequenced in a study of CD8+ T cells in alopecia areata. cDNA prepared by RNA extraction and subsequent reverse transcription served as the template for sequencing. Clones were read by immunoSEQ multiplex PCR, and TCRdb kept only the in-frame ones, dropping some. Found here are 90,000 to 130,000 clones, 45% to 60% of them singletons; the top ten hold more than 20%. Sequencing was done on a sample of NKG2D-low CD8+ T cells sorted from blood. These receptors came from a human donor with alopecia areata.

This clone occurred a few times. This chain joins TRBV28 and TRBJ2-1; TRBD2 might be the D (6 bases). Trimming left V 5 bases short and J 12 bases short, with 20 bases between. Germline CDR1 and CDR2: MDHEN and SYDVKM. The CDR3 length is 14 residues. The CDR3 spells CASSLRDSLLGQFF. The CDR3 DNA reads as TGTGCCAGCAGTCTCCGGGACTCGTTGCTGGGGCAGTTCTTC.

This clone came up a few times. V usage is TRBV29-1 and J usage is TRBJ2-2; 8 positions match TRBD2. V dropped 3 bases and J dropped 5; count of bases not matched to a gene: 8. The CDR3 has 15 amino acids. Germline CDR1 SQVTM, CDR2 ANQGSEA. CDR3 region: CSVETSGSRTGELFF. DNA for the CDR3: TGCAGCGTTGAGACAAGCGGGAGTAGGACCGGGGAGCTGTTTTTT.

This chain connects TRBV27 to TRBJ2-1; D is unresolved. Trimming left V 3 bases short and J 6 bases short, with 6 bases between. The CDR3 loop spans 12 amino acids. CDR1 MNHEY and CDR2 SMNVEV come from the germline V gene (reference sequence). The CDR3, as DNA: TGTGCCAGCAGTTTGTTGGGCAATGAGCAGTTCTTC. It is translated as CASSLLGNEQFF.

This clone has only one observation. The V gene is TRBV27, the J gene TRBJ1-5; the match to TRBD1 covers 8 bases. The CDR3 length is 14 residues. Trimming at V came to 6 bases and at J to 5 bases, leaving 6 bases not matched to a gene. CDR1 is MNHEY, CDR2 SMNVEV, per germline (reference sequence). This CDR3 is CASSQDRVDQPQHF. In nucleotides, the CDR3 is TGTGCCAGCAGCCAGGACAGGGTTGATCAGCCCCAGCATTTT.

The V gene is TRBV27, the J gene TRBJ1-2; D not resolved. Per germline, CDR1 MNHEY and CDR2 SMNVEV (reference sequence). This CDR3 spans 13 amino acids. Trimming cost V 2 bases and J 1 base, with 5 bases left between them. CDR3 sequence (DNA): TGTGCCAGCAGTTTAGCGAGTAACTATGGCTACACCTTC. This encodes CASSLASNYGYTF.

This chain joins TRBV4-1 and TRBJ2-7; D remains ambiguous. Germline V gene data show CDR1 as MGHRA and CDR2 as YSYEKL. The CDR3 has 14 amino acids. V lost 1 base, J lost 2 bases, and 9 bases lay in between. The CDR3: CASSQGTGTYEQYF. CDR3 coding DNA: TGCGCCAGCAGCCAAGGGACCGGCACCTACGAGCAGTACTTC.

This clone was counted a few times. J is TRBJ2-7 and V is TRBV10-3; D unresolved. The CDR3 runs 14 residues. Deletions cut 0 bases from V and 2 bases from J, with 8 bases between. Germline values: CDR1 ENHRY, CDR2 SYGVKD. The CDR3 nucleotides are TGTGCCATCAGTGAGTCACCGGCAACCTACGAGCAGTACTTC. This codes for CAISESPATYEQYF.

The CDR3, as DNA: TGCAGCGCCCAACTGGGCTTGAACGAGCAGTACTTC. It specifies CSAQLGLNEQYF. This chain connects TRBV29-1 to TRBJ2-7; D gene ambiguous. Trimming took 7 bases from V and 5 from J, leaving 15 bases between them. From germline, CDR1 is SQVTM and CDR2 ANQGSEA. The CDR3 is 12 amino acids.

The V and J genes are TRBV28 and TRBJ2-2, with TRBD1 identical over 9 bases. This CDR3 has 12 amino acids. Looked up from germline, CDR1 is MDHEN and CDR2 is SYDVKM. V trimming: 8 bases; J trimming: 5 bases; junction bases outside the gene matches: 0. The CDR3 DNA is TGTGCCAGCGACAGGGGGACCGGGGAGCTGTTTTTT. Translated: CASDRGTGELFF. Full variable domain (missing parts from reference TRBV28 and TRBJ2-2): DVKVTQSSRYLVKRTGEKVFLECVQDMDHENMFWYRQDPGLGLRLIYFSYDVKMKEKGDIPEGYSVSREKKERFSLILESASTNQTSMYLCASDRGTGELFFGEGSRLTVL.

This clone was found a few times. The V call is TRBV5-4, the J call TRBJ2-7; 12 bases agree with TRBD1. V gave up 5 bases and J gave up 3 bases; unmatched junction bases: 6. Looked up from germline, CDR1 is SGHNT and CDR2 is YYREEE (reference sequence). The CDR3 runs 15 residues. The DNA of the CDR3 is TGTGCCAGCAGTAACCGGGACAGGGGGCACTACGAGCAGTACTTC. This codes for CASSNRDRGHYEQYF.

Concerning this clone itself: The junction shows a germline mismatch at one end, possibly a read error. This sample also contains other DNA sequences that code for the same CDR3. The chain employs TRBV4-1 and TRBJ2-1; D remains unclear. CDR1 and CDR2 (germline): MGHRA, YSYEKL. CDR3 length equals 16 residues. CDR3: CASSQTPQSSYNEQFF. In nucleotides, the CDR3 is TGCGCCAGCAGCCAAACTCCGCAGAGCTCCTACAATGAGCAATTCTTC.

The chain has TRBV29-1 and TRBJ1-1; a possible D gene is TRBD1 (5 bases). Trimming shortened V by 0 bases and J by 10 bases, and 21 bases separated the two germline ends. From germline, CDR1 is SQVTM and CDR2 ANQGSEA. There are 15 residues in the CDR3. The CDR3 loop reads CSVEDLIIADGGAFF. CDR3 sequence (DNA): TGCAGCGTTGAAGATTTAATCATCGCCGATGGGGGAGCTTTCTTT.

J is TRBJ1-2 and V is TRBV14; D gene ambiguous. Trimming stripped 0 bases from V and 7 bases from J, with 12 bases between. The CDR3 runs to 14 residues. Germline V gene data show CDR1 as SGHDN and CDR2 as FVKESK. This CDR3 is CASSQDEWYFGYTF. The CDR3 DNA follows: TGTGCCAGCAGCCAAGATGAATGGTACTTTGGCTACACCTTC.

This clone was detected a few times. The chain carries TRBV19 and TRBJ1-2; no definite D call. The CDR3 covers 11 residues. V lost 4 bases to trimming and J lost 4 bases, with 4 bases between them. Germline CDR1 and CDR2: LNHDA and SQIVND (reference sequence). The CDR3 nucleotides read TGTGCCAGTAGTAATCCCTATGGCTACACCTTC. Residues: CASSNPYGYTF. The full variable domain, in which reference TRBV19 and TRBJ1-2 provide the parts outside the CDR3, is DGGITQSPKYLFRKEGQNVTLSCEQNLNHDAMYWYRQDPGQGLRLIYYSQIVNDFQKGDIAEGYSVSREKKESFPLTVTSAQKNPTAFYLCASSNPYGYTFGSGTRLTVV.

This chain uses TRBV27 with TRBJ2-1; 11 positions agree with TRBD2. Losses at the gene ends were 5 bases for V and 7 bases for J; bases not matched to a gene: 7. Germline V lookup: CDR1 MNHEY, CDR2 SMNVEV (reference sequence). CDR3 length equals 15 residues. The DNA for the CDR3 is TGTGCCAGCAGTCCTCTAGCGGGAGGTGTTAATGAGCAGTTCTTC. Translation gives CASSPLAGGVNEQFF.

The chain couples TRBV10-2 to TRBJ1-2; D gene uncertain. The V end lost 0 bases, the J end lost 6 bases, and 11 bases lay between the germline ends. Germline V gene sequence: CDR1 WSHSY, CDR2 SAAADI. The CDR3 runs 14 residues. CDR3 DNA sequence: TGCGCCAGCAGTGAGTCCGGGTGGGGTAATGGCTACACCTTC. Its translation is CASSESGWGNGYTF.

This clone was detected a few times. CDR3 nucleotide sequence: TGTGCCAGCAGTCCAAAGGACAGGGTGTGGACTGAAGCTTTCTTT. Protein product: CASSPKDRVWTEAFF. V usage is TRBV28 and J usage is TRBJ1-1, with TRBD1 matching over 8 bases. J gave up 5 bases and V 5 bases, and 10 bases lay outside the gene matches. Germline CDR1 is MDHEN and CDR2 is SYDVKM. The CDR3 is 15 residues long. The variable domain in full, with the rest retrieved from reference TRBV28 and TRBJ1-1, is DVKVTQSSRYLVKRTGEKVFLECVQDMDHENMFWYRQDPGLGLRLIYFSYDVKMKEKGDIPEGYSVSREKKERFSLILESASTNQTSMYLCASSPKDRVWTEAFFGQGTRLTVV.

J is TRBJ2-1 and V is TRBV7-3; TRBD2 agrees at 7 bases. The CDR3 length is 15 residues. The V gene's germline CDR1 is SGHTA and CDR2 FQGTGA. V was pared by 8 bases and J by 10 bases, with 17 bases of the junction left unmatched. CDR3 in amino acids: CASGDSGTLTSEQFF. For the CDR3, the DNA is TGTGCCAGCGGCGACAGCGGGACCCTCACTTCCGAGCAGTTCTTC.

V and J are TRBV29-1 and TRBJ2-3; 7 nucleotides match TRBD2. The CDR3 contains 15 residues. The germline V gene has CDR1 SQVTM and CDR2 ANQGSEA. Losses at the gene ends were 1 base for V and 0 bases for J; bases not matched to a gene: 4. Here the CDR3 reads CSVEAGGASTDTQYF. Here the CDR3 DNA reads TGCAGCGTTGAAGCGGGGGGAGCTAGCACAGATACGCAGTATTTT.

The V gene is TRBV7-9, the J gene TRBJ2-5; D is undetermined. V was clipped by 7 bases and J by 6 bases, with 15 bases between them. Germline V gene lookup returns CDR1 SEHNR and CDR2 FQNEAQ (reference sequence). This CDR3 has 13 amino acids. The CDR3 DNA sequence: TGTGCCAGCACCCGCGGAGCGATGAAGACCCAGTACTTC. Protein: CASTRGAMKTQYF.

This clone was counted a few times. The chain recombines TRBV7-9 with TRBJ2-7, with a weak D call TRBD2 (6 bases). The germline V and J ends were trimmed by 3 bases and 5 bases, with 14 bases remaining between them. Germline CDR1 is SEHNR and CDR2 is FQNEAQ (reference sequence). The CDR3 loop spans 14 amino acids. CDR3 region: CASSLGGPQDEQYF. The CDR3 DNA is TGTGCCAGCAGCTTGGGGGGTCCTCAAGACGAGCAGTACTTC.

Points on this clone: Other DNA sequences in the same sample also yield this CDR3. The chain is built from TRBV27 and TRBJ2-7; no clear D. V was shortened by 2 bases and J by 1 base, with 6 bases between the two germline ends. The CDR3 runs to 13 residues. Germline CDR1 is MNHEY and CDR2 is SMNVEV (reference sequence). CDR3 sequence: CASSLTASYEQYF. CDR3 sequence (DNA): TGTGCCAGCAGTTTAACGGCTTCCTACGAGCAGTACTTC.

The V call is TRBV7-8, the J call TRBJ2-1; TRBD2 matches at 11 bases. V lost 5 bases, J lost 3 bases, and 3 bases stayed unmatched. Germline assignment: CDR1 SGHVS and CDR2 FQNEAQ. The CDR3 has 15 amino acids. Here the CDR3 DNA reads TGTGCCAGCAGCCGCGGACTAGCGGGCTACAATGAGCAGTTCTTC. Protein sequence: CASSRGLAGYNEQFF.

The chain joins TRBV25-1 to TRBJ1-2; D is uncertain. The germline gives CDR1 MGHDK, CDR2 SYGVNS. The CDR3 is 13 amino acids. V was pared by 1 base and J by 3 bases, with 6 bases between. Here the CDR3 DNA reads TGTGCCAGCAGTGAATTCTCGGACTATGGCTACACCTTC. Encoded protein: CASSEFSDYGYTF.

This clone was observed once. The CDR3 loop reads CASSQGTGNYEQYF. For the CDR3, the DNA is TGCGCCAGCAGCCAAGGGACAGGGAACTACGAGCAGTACTTC. The J gene is TRBJ2-7, the V gene TRBV4-1; 8 bases match TRBD1. V dropped 1 base and J dropped 3; count of bases not matched to a gene: 2. Germline V gives CDR1 MGHRA, CDR2 YSYEKL. The CDR3 length is 14 residues.

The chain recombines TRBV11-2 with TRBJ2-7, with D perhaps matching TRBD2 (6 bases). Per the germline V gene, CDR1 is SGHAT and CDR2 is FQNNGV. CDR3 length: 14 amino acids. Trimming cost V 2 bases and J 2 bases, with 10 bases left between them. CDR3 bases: TGTGCCAGCAGCTTAAGAGGGAGGCCCTACGAGCAGTACTTC. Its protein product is CASSLRGRPYEQYF.

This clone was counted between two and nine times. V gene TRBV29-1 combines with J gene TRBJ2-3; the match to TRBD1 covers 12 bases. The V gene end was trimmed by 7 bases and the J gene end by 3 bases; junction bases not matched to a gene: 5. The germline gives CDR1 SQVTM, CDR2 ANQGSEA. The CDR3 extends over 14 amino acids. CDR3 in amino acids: CSGGTGGWTDTQYF. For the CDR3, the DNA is TGCAGCGGTGGGACAGGGGGCTGGACAGATACGCAGTATTTT.

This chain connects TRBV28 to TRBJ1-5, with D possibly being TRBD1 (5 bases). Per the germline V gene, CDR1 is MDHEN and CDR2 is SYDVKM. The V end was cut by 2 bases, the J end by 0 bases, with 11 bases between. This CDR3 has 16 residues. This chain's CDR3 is CASSLMTVTSNQPQHF. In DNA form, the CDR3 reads TGTGCCAGCAGTTTAATGACAGTTACTAGCAATCAGCCCCAGCATTTT.

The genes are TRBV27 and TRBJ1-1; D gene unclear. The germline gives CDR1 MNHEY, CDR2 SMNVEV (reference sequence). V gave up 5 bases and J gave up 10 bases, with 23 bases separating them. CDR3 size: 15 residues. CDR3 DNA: TGTGCCAGCAGTGTCTCCTCCACAGTCCAAACGAGAGCTTTCTTT. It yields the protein CASSVSSTVQTRAFF.

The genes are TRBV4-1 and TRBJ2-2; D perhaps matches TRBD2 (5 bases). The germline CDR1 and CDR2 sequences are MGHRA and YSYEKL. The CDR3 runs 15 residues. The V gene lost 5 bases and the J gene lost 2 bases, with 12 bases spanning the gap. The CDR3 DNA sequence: TGCGCCAGCAGCACCTGGACTGGCAACACCGGGGAGCTGTTTTTT. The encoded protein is CASSTWTGNTGELFF.